Described below is a single T cell receptor beta chain sequence and its context. The target antigen is unknown. This sample stems from a study of cytomegalovirus exposure and HLA in healthy donors. The study's findings and limits: In a later analysis, at a false discovery rate of 0.05, approximately 16,000 TCR beta sequences matched HLA alleles.

The germline V gene encodes CDR1 SGHTA and CDR2 FQGNSA. V lost 5 bases and J lost 2; bases outside the gene matches: 4. This CDR3 comprises 14 residues. The study ran its PCR with 60 Vbeta and 13 Jbeta primers. Assay: immunoSEQ multiplex PCR; the TCRdb copy retains only in-frame clones and omits some. The data hold about 170,000 clones, with about 80% observed a single time. Donors were ostensibly healthy at sampling, although undocumented immune exposures were probable. The chain combines TRBV7-2 with TRBJ2-7; the match to TRBD2 covers 9 bases. This sequence was found in a woman aged 50 to 60 in good health and CMV-seronegative. The sample taken for sequencing was PBMCs. CDR3 region: CASSPRLAAYEQYF. CDR3 DNA sequence: TGTGCCAGCAGCCCGCGACTAGCGGCCTACGAGCAGTACTTC.